This entry is about one T cell receptor beta chain. Its antigen remains unidentified. Only in-frame clones appear in the TCRdb table, and some are missing; sequencing was by immunoSEQ multiplex PCR. This sample carries fewer than 20,000 clones, just under 75% of them seen once, and the ten largest clones take about 20%. This specimen belongs to a study of CD4 T cells in relation to SARS-CoV-2 and coronaviruses. At the level of the study: PBMCs were cultured with antigen for roughly 10 days before TCR beta sequencing.

Per germline, CDR1 SGHTA and CDR2 FQGTGA. Unmatched junction bases numbered 6, after V lost 1 base and J lost 3 bases. The CDR3 has 15 amino acids. The unexposed donors gave CD4+ T cells in about 2010-2019, prior to COVID-19. Isolation of CD4+ T cells took place after roughly nine days in culture. Testing used SARS-CoV-2 S/N and four cold-coronavirus spikes on unexposed-donor CD4+ T cells, cells permitting. This TCR was sampled from a human donor in good health. V gene TRBV7-3 combines with J gene TRBJ2-7, with TRBD1 matching 7 bases. Sequencing was performed on CD4+ T cells from PBMCs, cultured in vitro. For the CDR3, the DNA is TGTGCCAGCAGCTTAAGGTCGGGACAGAACTACGAGCAGTACTTC. As protein: CASSLRSGQNYEQYF.